This passage covers 5 T cell receptor beta chains from one sample sequenced in a study of early T cells in non-severe SARS-CoV-2 infection. TCRdb used MiXCR to reprocess the 5' RACE reads, holding one entry per CDR3 protein. Among about 50,000 distinct CDR3 sequences listed, 5.5% to 8% were seen once. This material consisted of whole blood, taken at baseline. The receptor source for this set is an adult who was a healthcare worker with PCR-confirmed SARS-CoV-2 infection or an uninfected control (not recorded which).

This clonotype showed up many times. The chain uses TRBV6-5 and TRBJ1-6, with no clear D. Trimming took 6 bases from V and 6 from J, leaving 9 bases between them. The CDR3 covers 13 residues. Germline CDR1 and CDR2: MNHEY and SVGAGI. The CDR3 sequence is CASREDGNSPLHF. The CDR3 DNA reads TGTGCCAGCAGAGAGGACGGTAATTCACCCCTCCACTTT.

Points on this clonotype: A much larger clonotype is one base distant, so this may be a read error. The V call is TRBV10-1, the J call TRBJ2-7; D remains ambiguous. Germline loops: CDR1 WNHNN, CDR2 SYGVQD (reference sequence). The CDR3 length is 15 residues. CDR3 in amino acids: CASSDPRRAPYGQYF. The CDR3 coding sequence is TGCGCCAGCAGTGATCCGAGGCGTGCGCCTTACGGGCAGTACTTC.

The chain joins TRBV25-1 to TRBJ1-6; the D is unclear. CDR3 size: 11 residues. Trimming removed 6 bases from V and 6 bases from J, with 3 bases in between. The germline V gene has CDR1 MGHDK and CDR2 SYGVNS. CDR3 amino acids: CASSSNSPLHF. The DNA of the CDR3 is TGTGCCAGCAGCAGTAATTCACCCCTCCACTTT.

The table lists this clonotype with many counts. The chain links TRBV10-2 to TRBJ1-2, with D possibly matching TRBD1 (6 bases). The CDR3 is 12 amino acids. V shed 5 bases and J shed 7 bases, with 11 bases lying between them. Germline CDR1 is WSHSY and CDR2 is SAAADI. DNA of the CDR3: TGCGCCAGCAGTAACAGGGAATTTGGCTACACCTTC. It yields the protein CASSNREFGYTF.

This clonotype was seen many times. The gene calls are TRBV7-2 and TRBJ1-1, with D unresolved. V was cut by 1 base and J by 4 bases, with 13 bases left in between. CDR3 length equals 15 residues. Per germline, CDR1 SGHTA and CDR2 FQGNSA. The CDR3 loop is CASSLEGAVSTEAFF. CDR3 coding DNA: TGTGCCAGCAGCTTAGAAGGAGCGGTGAGCACTGAAGCTTTCTTT.